The table lists the clone carrying this T cell receptor beta chain with a few counts. The use of a sample-barcoded 5' primer and a J-beta primer mix characterized a second PCR of 7 to 11 cycles. TCRdb used MiXCR to reprocess the 5' RACE reads, holding one entry per CDR3 protein. The sample yields some 900,000 distinct CDR3 sequences, roughly 48% seen once. This sample stems from a study of blood T cells in healthy people across ages. Sample: blood. This TCR derives from a man in his thirties or forties in good health.

This CDR3 reads CASSFGGSGNQPQHF. CDR3 sequence (DNA): TGTGCCAGCAGTTTCGGGGGATCCGGCAATCAGCCCCAGCATTTT. This rearrangement joins TRBV12-3 or TRBV12-4 to TRBJ1-5; maybe TRBD1 (5 bases). Trimming left V 3 bases short and J 2 bases short, with 11 bases between. The CDR3 is made up of 15 amino acids.